This record covers a single T cell receptor (beta chain). Its antigen is not identified. From the 5' RACE reads, TCRdb called clonotypes with MiXCR, one entry per CDR3 protein. In the table there are roughly 220,000 distinct CDR3 sequences, over 5.5% of which are singletons. These data originate in a study of identical twins. Findings and limits, study-wide: Modelling underestimated the level of out-of-frame TCR alpha sharing observed in monozygotic twins.

The germline gives CDR1 SGHTA, CDR2 FQGNSA. V lost 7 bases and J lost 6, with 6 bases in between. The CDR3 is 10 amino acids. This sample was also put to use in a study of T cells expressing NK-cell markers. Per that study: For a few donors, these clonotypes were likewise the leading ones in the CD3+CD56-NKG2C+ fraction.

The TCR originated in a woman aged 18-29 years in good health. This chain uses TRBV7-2 with TRBJ1-2; D unresolved. The sample comprised CD8+ T cells sorted from blood. CDR3 sequence: CASTSDGYTF. As DNA, the CDR3 is TGTGCCAGCACTTCGGATGGCTACACCTTC.